This T cell receptor beta chain was sequenced for a study of T cell repertoires in cytomegalovirus infection. Across the whole study: Evidence of both CMV infection and a matching HLA type came from public TCR beta signatures. Study-level points and caveats: CMV-specific TCR beta clonotypes restricted by HLA-C were the ones dominating the ex vivo response.

About this clonotype itself: Its antigen is currently unknown.

TCRdb fed the reads into MiXCR, producing one record per CDR3 protein. Of around 450,000 distinct CDR3 sequences listed, about 11% are singletons. The sequencing sample was made of PBMCs. This receptor was taken from a human donor in good health (CMV status not recorded). Some clones in this sample may be carry-over from other donors' samples.

The CDR3 coding sequence is TGTGCCACCAGCAGAGATTGGGCCCATAACCAGCCCCAGCATTTT. This codes for CATSRDWAHNQPQHF. The chain couples TRBV15 to TRBJ1-5; D is unresolved. Germline V gene data show CDR1 as LNHNV and CDR2 as YYDKDF (reference sequence). This CDR3 comprises 15 residues. Trimming removed 0 bases at V and 7 bases at J, with 13 bases between.